A single sample is the source of the 10 T cell receptor beta chains below, sequenced in a study of CD8+ T cells in alopecia areata. cDNA serving as the sequencing template came from extracted, reverse transcribed RNA. Data came from immunoSEQ multiplex PCR; TCRdb stores just in-frame clones and leaves some out. This sample carries approximately 120,000 clones, about 46% of them seen once, and the ten largest clones take about 10%. Sequencing was carried out using NKG2D-low CD8+ T cells sorted from blood. All receptors derive from a human donor with alopecia areata.

This clone came up a few times. This CDR3 is CANTPGLAGVADTQYF. CDR3 nucleotides: TGTGCCAACACCCCGGGACTAGCGGGAGTAGCTGATACGCAGTATTTT. This chain joins TRBV11-2 and TRBJ2-3, with 14 positions matching TRBD2. The CDR3 has 16 amino acids. V was pared by 10 bases and J by 6 bases, with 12 bases of the junction left unmatched. Germline V lookup: CDR1 SGHAT, CDR2 FQNNGV. Based on the CDR3 plus reference TRBV11-2 and TRBJ2-3, the full variable domain is EAGVAQSPRYKIIEKRQSVAFWCNPISGHATLYWYQQILGQGPKLLIQFQNNGVVDDSQLPKDRFSAERLKGVDSTLKIQPAKLEDSAVYLCANTPGLAGVADTQYFGPGTRLTVL.

This clone was counted between two and nine times. One end of the junction is discordant with germline, which a read error may explain. At the DNA level, this CDR3 is encoded by other sequences in the same sample as well. The chain employs TRBV29-1 and TRBJ2-1; D perhaps matches TRBD2 (5 bases). Germline V CDR1 and CDR2: SQVTM, ANQGSEA. The CDR3 sequence is 11 residues long. As DNA, the CDR3 is TGTAGCGTTGATGGCGGAAATGAGCAGTTCTTC. It specifies CSVDGGNEQFF.

This clone occurred a few times. The J gene is TRBJ2-1, the V gene TRBV4-2; 8 bases match TRBD2. The ends lost 4 bases at V and 4 bases at J; junction bases unmatched: 9. CDR1 and CDR2 (germline): LGHNA, YNFKEQ. This CDR3 has 16 residues. CDR3 DNA sequence: TGTGCCAGCAGCCCGTTAGCGGGACTGGGATACAATGAGCAGTTCTTC. This encodes CASSPLAGLGYNEQFF.

The sample holds a few counts of this clone. V and J are TRBV29-1 and TRBJ2-2; D possibly corresponds to TRBD1 (6 bases). The length of the CDR3 is 12 residues. With 6 bases removed from V and 1 base from J, the gap between germline ends came to 6 bases. From germline, CDR1 is SQVTM and CDR2 ANQGSEA. CDR3 in DNA: TGCAGCGTGACAGGGAACACCGGGGAGCTGTTTTTT. Its translation: CSVTGNTGELFF.

V and J are TRBV9 and TRBJ2-5; TRBD1 or TRBD2 may be the D gene (5 bases each). V was trimmed by 6 bases and J by 1 base, leaving 16 bases between them. The CDR3 runs 15 residues. Germline V gives CDR1 SGDLS, CDR2 YYNGEE. The CDR3 nucleotides are TGTGCCAGCACCCGGGACGGTGGGGTCCAAGAGACCCAGTACTTC. Translation: CASTRDGGVQETQYF.

A word on this clone: Distinct nucleotide sequences in the sample also encode this CDR3. V is TRBV29-1 and J is TRBJ2-5; TRBD1 is a possible D gene (6 bases). Deletions cut 3 bases from V and 2 bases from J, with 10 bases between. The CDR3 extends over 13 amino acids. The germline gives CDR1 SQVTM, CDR2 ANQGSEA. CDR3 amino acids: CSVEGGQQETQYF. The CDR3 DNA sequence: TGCAGCGTTGAGGGCGGACAGCAAGAGACCCAGTACTTC.

This clone was counted a few times. CDR3: CASSLWGNTYEQYF. The CDR3 DNA sequence: TGTGCCAGCAGTTTATGGGGGAATACCTACGAGCAGTACTTC. This chain connects TRBV28 to TRBJ2-7; D remains ambiguous. The germline V gene encodes CDR1 MDHEN and CDR2 SYDVKM. The CDR3 is made up of 14 amino acids. V lost 0 bases, J lost 2 bases, and 8 bases lay in between.

This rearrangement joins TRBV29-1 to TRBJ1-1; weak D call: TRBD1 (5 bases). CDR1 and CDR2 (germline): SQVTM, ANQGSEA. V dropped 1 base and J dropped 8 bases, with 14 bases sitting between them. The CDR3 is made up of 13 amino acids. For the CDR3, the DNA is TGCAGCGTTGAAGGGATGGAGGGACCCGAAGCTTTCTTT. Translated: CSVEGMEGPEAFF.

This clone was counted between two and nine times. The chain is built from TRBV7-6 and TRBJ2-3; 8 bases line up with TRBD1. The CDR3 consists of 12 residues. J lost 11 bases, V lost 4 bases, and 5 bases had no gene match. CDR1 is SGHVS, CDR2 FNYEAQ, per germline. In nucleotides, the CDR3 is TGTGCCAGCAGCTCGGCAGGGGGCGGGCAGTATTTT. Translating it yields CASSSAGGGQYF.

The table lists this clone with a few counts. The same CDR3 can be traced to other DNA sequences in this sample. The chain joins TRBV5-1 to TRBJ1-3; possibly TRBD1 for D (5 bases). The CDR3 covers 14 residues. The V end was cut by 2 bases, the J end by 2 bases, with 8 bases between. Looked up from germline, CDR1 is SGHRS and CDR2 is YFSETQ. The CDR3 reads CASSLSGTGNTIYF. CDR3 bases: TGCGCCAGCAGCTTATCAGGGACTGGAAACACCATATATTTT.